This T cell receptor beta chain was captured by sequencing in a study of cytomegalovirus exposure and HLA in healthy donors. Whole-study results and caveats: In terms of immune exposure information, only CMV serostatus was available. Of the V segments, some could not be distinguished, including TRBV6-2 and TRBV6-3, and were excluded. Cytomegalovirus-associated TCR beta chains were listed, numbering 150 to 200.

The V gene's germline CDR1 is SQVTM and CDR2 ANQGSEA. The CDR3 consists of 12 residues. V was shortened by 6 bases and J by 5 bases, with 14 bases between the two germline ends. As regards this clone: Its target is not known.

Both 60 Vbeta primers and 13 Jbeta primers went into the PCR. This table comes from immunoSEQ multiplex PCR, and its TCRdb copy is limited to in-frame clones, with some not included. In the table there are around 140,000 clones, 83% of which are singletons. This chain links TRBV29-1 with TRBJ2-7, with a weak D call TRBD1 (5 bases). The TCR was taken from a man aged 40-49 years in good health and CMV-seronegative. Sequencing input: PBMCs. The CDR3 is CSVGSGWDEQYF. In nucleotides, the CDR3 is TGCAGCGTAGGGTCAGGGTGGGACGAGCAGTACTTC.